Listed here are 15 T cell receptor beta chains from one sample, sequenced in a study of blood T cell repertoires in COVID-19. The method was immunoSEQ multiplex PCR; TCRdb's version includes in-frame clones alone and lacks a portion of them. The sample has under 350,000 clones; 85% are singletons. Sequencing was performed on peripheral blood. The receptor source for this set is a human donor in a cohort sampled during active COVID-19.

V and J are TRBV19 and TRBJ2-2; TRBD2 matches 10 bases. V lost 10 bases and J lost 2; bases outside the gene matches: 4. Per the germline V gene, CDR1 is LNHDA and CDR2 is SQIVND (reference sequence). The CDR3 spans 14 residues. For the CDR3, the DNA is TGTGCCACCCGGACTAGCGGAAACACCGGGGAGCTGTTTTTT. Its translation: CATRTSGNTGELFF.

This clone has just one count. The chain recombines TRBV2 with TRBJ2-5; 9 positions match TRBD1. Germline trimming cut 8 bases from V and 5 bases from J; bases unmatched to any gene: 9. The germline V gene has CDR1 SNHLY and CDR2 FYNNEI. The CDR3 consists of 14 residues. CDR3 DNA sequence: TGTGCCAGCGCTGAGACAGGGGGGTGGGAGACCCAGTACTTC. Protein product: CASAETGGWETQYF. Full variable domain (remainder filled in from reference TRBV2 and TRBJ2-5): EPEVTQTPSHQVTQMGQEVILRCVPISNHLYFYWYRQILGQKVEFLVSFYNNEISEKSEIFDDQFSVERPDGSNFTLKIRSTKLEDSAMYFCASAETGGWETQYFGPGTRLLVL.

CDR3 protein: CASKVGQGRLPEQFF. As DNA, the CDR3 is TGTGCCAGCAAGGTGGGCCAGGGGCGCCTTCCTGAGCAGTTCTTC. The rearrangement joins TRBV2 to TRBJ2-1, with TRBD1 as a possible D gene (6 bases). Germline-derived CDR1 and CDR2 are SNHLY and FYNNEI. The CDR3 loop spans 15 amino acids. V was cut by 7 bases and J by 9 bases, with 22 bases left in between.

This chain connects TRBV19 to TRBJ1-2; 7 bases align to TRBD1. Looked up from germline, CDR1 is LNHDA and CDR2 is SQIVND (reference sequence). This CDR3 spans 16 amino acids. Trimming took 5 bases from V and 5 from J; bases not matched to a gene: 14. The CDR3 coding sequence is TGTGCCAGTAGTCGGACAGGCCCCCTCTCTACTTATGGCTACACCTTC. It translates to CASSRTGPLSTYGYTF.

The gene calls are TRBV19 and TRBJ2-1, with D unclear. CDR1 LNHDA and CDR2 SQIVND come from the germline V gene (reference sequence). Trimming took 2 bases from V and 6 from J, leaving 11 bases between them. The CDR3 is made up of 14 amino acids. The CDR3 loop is CASSILGATNEQFF. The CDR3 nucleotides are TGTGCCAGTAGTATATTAGGAGCGACCAATGAGCAGTTCTTC.

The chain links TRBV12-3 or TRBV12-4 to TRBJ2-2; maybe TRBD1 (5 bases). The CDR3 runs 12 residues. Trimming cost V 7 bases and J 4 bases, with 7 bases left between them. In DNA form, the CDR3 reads TGTGCCAGCAAAGGGGTCACCGGGGAGCTGTTTTTT. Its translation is CASKGVTGELFF.

CDR3 bases: TGTGCCAGCAGCCAAGTAGGAGGTCAGCCCCAGCATTTT. Its protein is CASSQVGGQPQHF. The rearrangement joins TRBV3-1 (or the pseudogene TRBV3-2) to TRBJ1-5; D not resolved. V dropped 1 base and J dropped 6 bases, with 7 bases sitting between them. Germline CDR1 and CDR2: LGHDT and YNNKEL (reference sequence). The CDR3 is 13 amino acids.

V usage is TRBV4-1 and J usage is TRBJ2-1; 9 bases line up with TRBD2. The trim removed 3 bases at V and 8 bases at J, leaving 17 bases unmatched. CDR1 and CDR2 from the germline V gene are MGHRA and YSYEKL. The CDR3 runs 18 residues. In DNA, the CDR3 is TGCGCCAGCAGCCATCTGAAACTAGCGGGTCCCCCTTCTTATGAGCAGTTCTTC. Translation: CASSHLKLAGPPSYEQFF.

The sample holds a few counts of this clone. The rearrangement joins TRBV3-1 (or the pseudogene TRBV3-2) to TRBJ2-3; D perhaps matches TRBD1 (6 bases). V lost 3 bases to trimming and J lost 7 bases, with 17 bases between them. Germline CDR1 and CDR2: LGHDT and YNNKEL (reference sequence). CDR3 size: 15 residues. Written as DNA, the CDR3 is TGTGCCAGCAGCCACCTGGGTCAGGGGCGGAATACGCAGTATTTT. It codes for CASSHLGQGRNTQYF.

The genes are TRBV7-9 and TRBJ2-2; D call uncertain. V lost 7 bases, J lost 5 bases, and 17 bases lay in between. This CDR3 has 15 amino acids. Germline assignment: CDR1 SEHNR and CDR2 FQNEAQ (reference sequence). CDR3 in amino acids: CASISEVASTGELFF. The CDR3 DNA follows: TGTGCCAGCATCTCCGAAGTCGCGAGTACCGGGGAGCTGTTTTTT.

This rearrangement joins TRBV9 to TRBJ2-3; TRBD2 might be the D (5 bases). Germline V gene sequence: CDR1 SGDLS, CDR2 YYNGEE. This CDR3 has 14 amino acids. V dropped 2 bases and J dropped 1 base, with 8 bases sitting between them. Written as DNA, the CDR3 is TGTGCCAGCAGCGTGGGCGGGCGCACAGATACGCAGTATTTT. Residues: CASSVGGRTDTQYF.

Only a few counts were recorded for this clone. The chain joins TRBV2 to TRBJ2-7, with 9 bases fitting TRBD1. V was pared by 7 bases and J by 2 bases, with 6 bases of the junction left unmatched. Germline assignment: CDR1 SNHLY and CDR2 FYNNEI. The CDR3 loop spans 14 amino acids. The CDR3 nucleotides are TGTGCCAGCACCAAGGACAGGGGAGCCTACGAGCAGTACTTC. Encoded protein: CASTKDRGAYEQYF.

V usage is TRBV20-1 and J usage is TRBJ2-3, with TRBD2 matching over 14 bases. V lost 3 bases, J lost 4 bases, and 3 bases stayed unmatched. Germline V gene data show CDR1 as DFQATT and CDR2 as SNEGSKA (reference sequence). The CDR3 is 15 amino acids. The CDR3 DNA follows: TGCAGTGCTAGTTTGACTAGCGGGAGGGCAGATACGCAGTATTTT. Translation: CSASLTSGRADTQYF.

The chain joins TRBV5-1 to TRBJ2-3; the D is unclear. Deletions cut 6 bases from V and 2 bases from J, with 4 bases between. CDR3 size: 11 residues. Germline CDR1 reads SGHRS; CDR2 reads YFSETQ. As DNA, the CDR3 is TGCGCCAGCACAAACACAGATACGCAGTATTTT. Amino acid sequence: CASTNTDTQYF.

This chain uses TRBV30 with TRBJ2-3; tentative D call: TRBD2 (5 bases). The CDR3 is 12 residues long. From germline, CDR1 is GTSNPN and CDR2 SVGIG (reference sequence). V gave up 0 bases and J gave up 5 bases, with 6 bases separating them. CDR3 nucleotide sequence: TGTGCCTGGAGTGTCAGCGGAGATACGCAGTATTTT. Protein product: CAWSVSGDTQYF.